A single sample gave rise to the 14 T cell receptor beta chains below, sequenced in a study of cytomegalovirus exposure and HLA in healthy donors. PCR used 60 Vbeta primers and 13 Jbeta primers. Sequencing used immunoSEQ multiplex PCR; TCRdb keeps in-frame clones, though not all of them. The sample has around 94,000 clones, approximately 77% seen once. Sample: PBMCs. The receptors here all came from a human donor in good health.

V is TRBV7-2 and J is TRBJ2-1, with TRBD1 matching over 10 bases. CDR1 is SGHTA and CDR2 is FQGNSA in the germline V gene. The CDR3 sequence is 15 residues long. The V and J ends lost 4 bases and 4 bases, in that order; junction bases with no gene match: 4. The CDR3 DNA sequence: TGTGCCAGCAGCTACCGGGACAGGGGATACAATGAGCAGTTCTTC. As protein: CASSYRDRGYNEQFF.

The chain has TRBV5-8 and TRBJ1-5; the D is unclear. Germline CDR1 SGHTS, CDR2 YDEGEE. V shed 1 base and J shed 0 bases, with 8 bases lying between them. This CDR3 has 15 residues. This CDR3 reads CASSLNPVSNQPQHF. The CDR3 nucleotides are TGTGCCAGCAGCTTGAATCCGGTTAGCAATCAGCCCCAGCATTTT.

The chain recombines TRBV7-9 with TRBJ2-5; D uncertain. Trimming took 6 bases from V and 5 from J, leaving 16 bases between them. The CDR3 extends over 14 amino acids. CDR1 and CDR2 (germline): SEHNR, FQNEAQ (reference sequence). CDR3 DNA: TGTGCCAGCAGACCCCAGCTGGGCATTGAGACCCAGTACTTC. Amino acids: CASRPQLGIETQYF. Supplemented by reference TRBV7-9 and TRBJ2-5, the full variable domain reads DTGVSQNPRHKITKRGQNVTFRCDPISEHNRLYWYRQTLGQGPEFLTYFQNEAQLEKSRLLSDRFSAERPKGSFSTLEIQRTEQGDSAMYLCASRPQLGIETQYFGPGTRLLVL.

CDR3 region: CASLMGRLVHNEQFF. The CDR3 coding sequence is TGTGCCAGCCTTATGGGCAGATTGGTACACAATGAGCAGTTCTTC. The rearrangement uses TRBV9 and TRBJ2-1; D not resolved. The CDR3 covers 15 residues. The germline CDR1 and CDR2 sequences are SGDLS and YYNGEE. V gave up 7 bases and J gave up 5 bases, with 19 bases separating them.

V gene TRBV11-2 combines with J gene TRBJ2-5; 9 bases are a match to TRBD2. V was clipped by 5 bases and J by 5 bases; unmatched bases: 12. The CDR3 is made up of 16 amino acids. Germline CDR1 and CDR2: SGHAT and FQNNGV. The CDR3 nucleotides read TGTGCCAGCAGCCGAACGTCAGGACTAGCGTATGAGACCCAGTACTTC. Translation gives CASSRTSGLAYETQYF.

For this clone: A read error may account for a junction end that differs from germline. Here the CDR3 reads CASSSQGDYYEQYF. In DNA, the CDR3 is TGTGCCAGCAGCTCACAGGGGGACTACTACGAACAGTACTTC. The chain links TRBV5-5 to TRBJ2-7; tentatively, D is TRBD1 (8 bases). Germline loops: CDR1 SGHKS, CDR2 YYEKEE (reference sequence). CDR3 length: 14 residues.

The chain joins TRBV5-1 to TRBJ1-3; 7 nucleotides agree with TRBD1. CDR3 length: 16 residues. Germline V gene lookup returns CDR1 SGHRS and CDR2 YFSETQ. Trimming removed 3 bases from V and 0 bases from J; junction bases left unmatched: 6. As DNA, the CDR3 is TGCGCCAGCAGCTCGGGACAGTCGTACTCTGGAAACACCATATATTTT. This gives the protein CASSSGQSYSGNTIYF.

This sequence joins TRBV5-4 and TRBJ2-7, with TRBD2 matching over 15 bases. This CDR3 region has 15 residues. Germline assignment: CDR1 SGHNT and CDR2 YYREEE (reference sequence). V trimming: 6 bases; J trimming: 5 bases; junction bases outside the gene matches: 6. The CDR3 sequence: CASTPGLAGGNEQYF. The CDR3 nucleotides are TGTGCCAGCACCCCGGGACTAGCGGGAGGAAACGAGCAGTACTTC.

V is TRBV29-1 and J is TRBJ2-7; 8 nucleotides line up with TRBD1. V shed 4 bases and J 0 bases; nucleotides not matched to a gene: 11. Per germline, CDR1 SQVTM and CDR2 ANQGSEA. CDR3 length equals 16 residues. The CDR3 nucleotides are TGCAGCGTTGCGGCAACCGGGACAGGAATCTCCTACGAGCAGTACTTC. As protein: CSVAATGTGISYEQYF.

The chain employs TRBV5-6 and TRBJ1-5, with D maybe TRBD1 (5 bases). The CDR3 consists of 15 residues. Germline CDR1 and CDR2: SGHDT and YYEEEE. V lost 2 bases to trimming and J lost 5 bases, with 14 bases between them. This chain's CDR3 is CASSLRGRAHQPQHF. Written as DNA, the CDR3 is TGTGCCAGCAGCTTACGAGGCAGGGCCCATCAGCCCCAGCATTTT.

The gene calls are TRBV5-4 and TRBJ2-7; maybe TRBD2 (5 bases). The CDR3 consists of 16 residues. Trimming pared 0 bases from V and 3 bases from J, leaving 16 bases between. Germline lookup yields CDR1 SGHNT and CDR2 YYREEE (reference sequence). The CDR3 region has the DNA TGTGCCAGCAGCTTGGCCGAGGGTGATGTAGGCTACGAGCAGTACTTC. It is translated as CASSLAEGDVGYEQYF.

The rearrangement uses TRBV9 and TRBJ2-5; TRBD2 matches 10 bases. Unmatched junction bases numbered 3, after V lost 0 bases and J lost 4 bases. CDR1 is SGDLS, CDR2 YYNGEE, per germline. The CDR3 spans 15 residues. CDR3 sequence: CASSVEAGGGETQYF. CDR3 bases: TGTGCCAGCAGCGTAGAAGCGGGAGGGGGAGAGACCCAGTACTTC. Using reference TRBV9 and TRBJ2-5 for the parts outside the CDR3, the full variable domain is DSGVTQTPKHLITATGQRVTLRCSPRSGDLSVYWYQQSLDQGLQFLIQYYNGEERAKGNILERFSAQQFPDLHSELNLSSLELGDSALYFCASSVEAGGGETQYFGPGTRLLVL.

The chain carries TRBV25-1 and TRBJ1-5, with D unresolved. Germline-derived CDR1 and CDR2 are MGHDK and SYGVNS. The V end was cut by 1 base, the J end by 4 bases, with 5 bases between. There are 13 residues in the CDR3. CDR3 sequence: CASSEFGNQPQHF. The CDR3 nucleotides are TGTGCCAGCAGTGAATTCGGTAATCAGCCCCAGCATTTT.

V and J are TRBV4-3 and TRBJ1-2; tentatively, D is TRBD1 (5 bases). This CDR3 contains 16 residues. From germline, CDR1 is LGHNA and CDR2 YSLEER. V was clipped by 0 bases and J by 2 bases, with 13 bases between them. The CDR3 loop reads CASSQDMTETNYGYTF. CDR3 bases: TGCGCCAGCAGCCAAGATATGACAGAGACAAACTATGGCTACACCTTC.